These 2 T cell receptor beta chains share one sample of origin, sequenced in a study of response to subunit inactivated influenza vaccine. TCRdb redid the calling of the RT-PCR reads with MiXCR, one entry per CDR3 protein. The sample includes about 780,000 distinct CDR3 sequences, around 18% of them seen just once. The material was PBMCs from blood, obtained 4 to 6 days after vaccination. Receptor source: a man between 50 and 59 years old who received an inactivated influenza vaccine.

The chain links TRBV7-2 to TRBJ2-5, with 7 bases fitting TRBD1. CDR1 and CDR2 (germline): SGHTA, FQGNSA. The CDR3 spans 16 residues. V trimming: 3 bases; J trimming: 4 bases; junction bases outside the gene matches: 11. CDR3: CASSFPTGALPETQYF. CDR3 bases: TGTGCCAGCAGCTTTCCAACAGGGGCTTTGCCAGAGACCCAGTACTTC.

The chain combines TRBV14 with TRBJ2-7; D unclear. The CDR3 loop spans 12 amino acids. CDR1 and CDR2 (germline): SGHDN, FVKESK. Trimming stripped 2 bases from V and 6 bases from J, with 8 bases between. The CDR3, as DNA: TGTGCCAGCAGCCAATTAAGCGCCGAGCAGTACTTC. Translating gives CASSQLSAEQYF.